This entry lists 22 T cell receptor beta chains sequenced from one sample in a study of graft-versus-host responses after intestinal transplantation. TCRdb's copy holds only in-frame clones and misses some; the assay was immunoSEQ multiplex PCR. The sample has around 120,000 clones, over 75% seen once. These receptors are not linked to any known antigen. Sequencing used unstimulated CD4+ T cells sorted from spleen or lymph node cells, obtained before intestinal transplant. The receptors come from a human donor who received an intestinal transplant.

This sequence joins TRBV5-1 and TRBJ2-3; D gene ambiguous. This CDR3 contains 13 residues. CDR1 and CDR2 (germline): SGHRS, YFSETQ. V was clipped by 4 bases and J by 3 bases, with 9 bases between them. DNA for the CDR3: TGCGCCAGCAGCGTCGTAGTAACAGATACGCAGTATTTT. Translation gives CASSVVVTDTQYF.

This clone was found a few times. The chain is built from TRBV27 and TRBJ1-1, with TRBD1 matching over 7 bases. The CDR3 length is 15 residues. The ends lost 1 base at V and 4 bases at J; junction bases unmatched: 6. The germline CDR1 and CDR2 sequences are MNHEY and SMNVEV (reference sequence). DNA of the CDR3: TGTGCCAGCAGTTTATTAGGGGGCGGAGGCACTGAAGCTTTCTTT. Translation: CASSLLGGGGTEAFF.

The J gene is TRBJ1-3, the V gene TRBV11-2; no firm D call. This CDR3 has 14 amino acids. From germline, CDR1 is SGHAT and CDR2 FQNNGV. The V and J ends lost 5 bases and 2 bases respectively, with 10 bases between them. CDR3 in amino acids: CASSREVTGNTIYF. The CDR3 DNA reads TGTGCCAGCAGCCGGGAAGTAACTGGAAACACCATATATTTT.

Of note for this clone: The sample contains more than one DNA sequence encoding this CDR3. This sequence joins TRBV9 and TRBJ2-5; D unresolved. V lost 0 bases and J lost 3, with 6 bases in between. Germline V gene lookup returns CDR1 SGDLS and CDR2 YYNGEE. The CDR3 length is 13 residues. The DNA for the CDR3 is TGTGCCAGCAGCGTAGGTCTAGAAGAGACCCAGTACTTC. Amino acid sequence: CASSVGLEETQYF.

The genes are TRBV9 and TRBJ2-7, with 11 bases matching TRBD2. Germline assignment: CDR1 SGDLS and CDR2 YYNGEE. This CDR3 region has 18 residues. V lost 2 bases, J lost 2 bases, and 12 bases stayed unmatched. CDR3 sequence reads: CASSVAPYPTSGAYEQYF. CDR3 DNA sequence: TGTGCCAGCAGCGTTGCGCCCTACCCGACTAGCGGGGCCTACGAGCAGTACTTC.

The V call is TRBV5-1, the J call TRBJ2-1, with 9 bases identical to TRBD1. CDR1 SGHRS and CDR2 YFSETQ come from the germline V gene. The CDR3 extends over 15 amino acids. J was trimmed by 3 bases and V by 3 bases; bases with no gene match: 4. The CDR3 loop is CASSWGQGFYNEQFF. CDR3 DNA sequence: TGCGCCAGCAGCTGGGGACAGGGTTTCTACAATGAGCAGTTCTTC.

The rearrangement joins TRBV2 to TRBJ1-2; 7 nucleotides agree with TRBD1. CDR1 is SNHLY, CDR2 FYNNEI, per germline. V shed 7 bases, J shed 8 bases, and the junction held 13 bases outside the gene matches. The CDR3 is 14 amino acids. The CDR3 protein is CASTIYRQGGGYTF. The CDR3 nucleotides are TGTGCCAGCACCATATATAGACAGGGCGGCGGCTACACCTTC. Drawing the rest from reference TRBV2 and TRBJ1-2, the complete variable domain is EPEVTQTPSHQVTQMGQEVILRCVPISNHLYFYWYRQILGQKVEFLVSFYNNEISEKSEIFDDQFSVERPDGSNFTLKIRSTKLEDSAMYFCASTIYRQGGGYTFGSGTRLTVV.

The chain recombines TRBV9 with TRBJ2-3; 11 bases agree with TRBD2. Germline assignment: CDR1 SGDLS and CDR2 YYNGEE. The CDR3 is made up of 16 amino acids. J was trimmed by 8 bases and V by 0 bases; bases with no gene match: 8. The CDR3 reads CASSVVASGGKSTQYF. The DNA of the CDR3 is TGTGCCAGCAGCGTAGTGGCTAGCGGGGGGAAAAGTACGCAGTATTTT. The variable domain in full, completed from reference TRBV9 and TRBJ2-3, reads DSGVTQTPKHLITATGQRVTLRCSPRSGDLSVYWYQQSLDQGLQFLIQYYNGEERAKGNILERFSAQQFPDLHSELNLSSLELGDSALYFCASSVVASGGKSTQYFGPGTRLTVL.

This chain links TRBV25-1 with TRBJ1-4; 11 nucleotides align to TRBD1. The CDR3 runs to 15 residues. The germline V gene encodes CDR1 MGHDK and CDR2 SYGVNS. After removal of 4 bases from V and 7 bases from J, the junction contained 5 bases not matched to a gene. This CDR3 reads CASSARGTGGEKLFF. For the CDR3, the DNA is TGTGCCAGCAGTGCCCGGGGGACAGGGGGTGAAAAACTGTTTTTT.

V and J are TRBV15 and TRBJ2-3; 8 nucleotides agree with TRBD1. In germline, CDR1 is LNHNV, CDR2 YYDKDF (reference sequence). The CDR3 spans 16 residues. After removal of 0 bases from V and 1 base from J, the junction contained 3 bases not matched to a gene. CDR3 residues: CATSRDQGQGTDTQYF. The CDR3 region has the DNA TGTGCCACCAGCAGAGATCAGGGACAGGGCACAGATACGCAGTATTTT.

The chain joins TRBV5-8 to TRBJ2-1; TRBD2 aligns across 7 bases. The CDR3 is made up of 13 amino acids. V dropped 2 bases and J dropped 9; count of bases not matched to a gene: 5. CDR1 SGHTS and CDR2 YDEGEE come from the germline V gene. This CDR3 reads CASSFGLEIEQFF. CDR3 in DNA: TGTGCCAGCAGCTTCGGACTAGAAATTGAGCAGTTCTTC.

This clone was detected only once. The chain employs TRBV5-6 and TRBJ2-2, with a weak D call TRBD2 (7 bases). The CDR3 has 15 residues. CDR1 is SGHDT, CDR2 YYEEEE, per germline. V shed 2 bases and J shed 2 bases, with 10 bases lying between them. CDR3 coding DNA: TGTGCCAGCAGCTTCGGGGGGACAAACACCGGGGAGCTGTTTTTT. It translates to CASSFGGTNTGELFF.

The CDR3 sequence is CASSLSALGGGEAFF. CDR3 nucleotides: TGTGCCAGCAGTTTATCAGCACTTGGAGGTGGTGAAGCTTTCTTT. The chain recombines TRBV27 with TRBJ1-1; D call uncertain. The CDR3 runs to 15 residues. V was shortened by 0 bases and J by 7 bases, with 15 bases between the two germline ends. Germline-derived CDR1 and CDR2 are MNHEY and SMNVEV (reference sequence).

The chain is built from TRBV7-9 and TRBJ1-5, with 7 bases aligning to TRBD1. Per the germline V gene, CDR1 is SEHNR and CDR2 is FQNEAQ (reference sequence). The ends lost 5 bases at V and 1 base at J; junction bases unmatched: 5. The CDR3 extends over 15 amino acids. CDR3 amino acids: CASSPTGTSNQPQHF. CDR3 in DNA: TGTGCCAGCAGCCCGACAGGGACGAGCAATCAGCCCCAGCATTTT.

CDR3 residues: CASSQASGGPGTDTQYF. CDR3 DNA sequence: TGTGCCAGCAGCCAAGCCTCGGGGGGGCCGGGCACAGATACGCAGTATTTT. V is TRBV14 and J is TRBJ2-3; 8 bases agree with TRBD2. Germline V gene sequence: CDR1 SGHDN, CDR2 FVKESK. J was trimmed by 1 base and V by 1 base; bases with no gene match: 7. The CDR3 consists of 17 residues. Filled out from reference TRBV14 and TRBJ2-3, the complete variable domain reads EAGVTQFPSHSVIEKGQTVTLRCDPISGHDNLYWYRRVMGKEIKFLLHFVKESKQDESGMPNNRFLAERTGGTYSTLKVQPAELEDSGVYFCASSQASGGPGTDTQYFGPGTRLTVL.

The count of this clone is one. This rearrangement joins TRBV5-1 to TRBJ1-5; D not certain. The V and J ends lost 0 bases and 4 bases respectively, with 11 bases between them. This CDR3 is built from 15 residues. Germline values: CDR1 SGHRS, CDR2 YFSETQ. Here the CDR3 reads CASSLDSPRNQPQHF. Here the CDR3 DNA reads TGCGCCAGCAGCTTGGACAGTCCCCGAAATCAGCCCCAGCATTTT.

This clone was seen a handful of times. CDR3 DNA: TGTGCCAGCAGCCCTAACAGGGGTGATCAGCCCCAGCATTTT. It encodes CASSPNRGDQPQHF. The V call is TRBV27, the J call TRBJ1-5; 7 nucleotides align to TRBD1. This CDR3 is built from 14 residues. Germline values: CDR1 MNHEY, CDR2 SMNVEV (reference sequence). Trimming at V came to 6 bases and at J to 5 bases, leaving 7 bases not matched to a gene.

DNA of the CDR3: TGTGCCAGCAGTTCACAGGGGGAAAAACTGTTTTTT. Translated: CASSSQGEKLFF. J is TRBJ1-4 and V is TRBV28; 7 positions agree with TRBD1. The V segment lost 4 bases and the J segment 8 bases; nucleotides outside the gene matches: 1. This CDR3 comprises 12 residues. CDR1 is MDHEN, CDR2 SYDVKM, per germline.

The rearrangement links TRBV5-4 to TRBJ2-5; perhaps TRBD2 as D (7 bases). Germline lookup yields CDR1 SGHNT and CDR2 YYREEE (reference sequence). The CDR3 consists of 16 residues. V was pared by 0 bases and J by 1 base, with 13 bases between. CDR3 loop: CASSLDLGGAQETQYF. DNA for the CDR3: TGTGCCAGCAGCTTGGATCTAGGGGGGGCCCAAGAGACCCAGTACTTC.

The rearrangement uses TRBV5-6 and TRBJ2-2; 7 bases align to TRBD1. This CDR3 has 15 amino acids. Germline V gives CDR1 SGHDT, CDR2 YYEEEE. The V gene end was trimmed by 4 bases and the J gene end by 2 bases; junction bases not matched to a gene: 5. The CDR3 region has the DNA TGTGCCAGCAGCCTGGGACAGCTAAACACCGGGGAGCTGTTTTTT. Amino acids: CASSLGQLNTGELFF.

In nucleotides, the CDR3 is TGCGCCAGCAGCTCCACCCAATCTAGCGGGAGGACCCATGAGCAGTTCTTC. Its protein is CASSSTQSSGRTHEQFF. The chain couples TRBV5-1 to TRBJ2-1, with TRBD2 identical over 11 bases. This CDR3 has 17 residues. Trimming cost V 3 bases and J 8 bases; bases outside gene matches: 13. Looked up from germline, CDR1 is SGHRS and CDR2 is YFSETQ. Full variable domain (outside the CDR3, taken from reference TRBV5-1 and TRBJ2-1): KAGVTQTPRYLIKTRGQQVTLSCSPISGHRSVSWYQQTPGQGLQFLFEYFSETQRNKGNFPGRFSGRQFSNSRSEMNVSTLELGDSALYLCASSSTQSSGRTHEQFFGPGTRLTVL.

DNA for the CDR3: TGTGCCAGCAGCGTAGTCGGGGGATCAGATACGCAGTATTTT. It is translated as CASSVVGGSDTQYF. J is TRBJ2-3 and V is TRBV9, with D possibly matching TRBD2 (6 bases). The V gene lost 0 bases and the J gene lost 4 bases, with 9 bases spanning the gap. The CDR3 contains 14 residues. Per the germline V gene, CDR1 is SGDLS and CDR2 is YYNGEE.